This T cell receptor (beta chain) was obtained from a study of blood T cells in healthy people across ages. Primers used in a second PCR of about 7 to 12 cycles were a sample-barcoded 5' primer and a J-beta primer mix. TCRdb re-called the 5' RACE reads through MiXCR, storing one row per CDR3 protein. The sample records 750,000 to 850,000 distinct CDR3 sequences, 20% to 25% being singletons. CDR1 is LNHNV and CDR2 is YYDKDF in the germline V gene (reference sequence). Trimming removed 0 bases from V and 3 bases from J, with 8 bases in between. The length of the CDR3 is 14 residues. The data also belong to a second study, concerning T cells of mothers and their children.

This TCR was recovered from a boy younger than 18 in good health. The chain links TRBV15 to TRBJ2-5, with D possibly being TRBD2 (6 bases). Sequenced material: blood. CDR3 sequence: CATSRDRREETQYF. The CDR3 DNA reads TGTGCCACCAGCAGAGATAGGAGGGAAGAGACCCAGTACTTC. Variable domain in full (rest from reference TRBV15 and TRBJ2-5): DAMVIQNPRYQVTQFGKPVTLSCSQTLNHNVMYWYQQKSSQAPKLLFHYYDKDFNNEADTPDNFQSRRPNTSFCFLDIRSPGLGDTAMYLCATSRDRREETQYFGPGTRLLVL.